A selection of T cell receptor beta chains follows, all from one sample in a study of T cell responses to AZD1222 COVID-19 vaccine. The assay was immunoSEQ multiplex PCR, and TCRdb's table has in-frame clones only and misses some. The table lists about 140,000 clones, roughly nine tenths of them singletons. The sequencing used peripheral blood, collected 28 days after the second dose of the MenACWY control vaccine. The receptors shown here come from an adult who received the MenACWY meningococcal vaccine as a control. Both conserved end residues are part of each CDR3. The D gene is left open where the match is weak. Size tells how often a clone was seen (once, few, many) or the class of an expanded clone, and some rows leave it out.

j_call d_call v_call clone_size cdr3_length cdr3_nt cdr3_aa
TRBJ1-1 NA TRBV10-1 once 13 TGCGCCAGCAGTGAACAGACCAACACTGAAGCTTTCTTT CASSEQTNTEAFF
TRBJ2-2 NA TRBV28 NA 13 TGTGCCAGCTGGGAGACGGGGACCGGGGAGCTGTTTTTT CASWETGTGELFF
TRBJ1-1 NA TRBV20-1 NA 12 TGCAGTGCTAGTGTCTGGAACACTGAAGCTTTCTTT CSASVWNTEAFF
TRBJ2-1 NA TRBV5-8 NA 14 TGTGCCAGCAGCTCAGGACAGTATTCAAATGAGCAGTTCTTC CASSSGQYSNEQFF
TRBJ2-1 TRBD1 TRBV15 NA 16 TGTGCCACCAGCAGAACCGGGACAGGCTCCTACAATGAGCAGTTCTTC CATSRTGTGSYNEQFF
TRBJ1-5 NA TRBV13 NA 14 TGTGCCAGCAGAAGGGGGGGTAGCAATCAGCCCCAGCATTTT CASRRGGSNQPQHF
TRBJ1-2 TRBD1 TRBV7-9 NA 14 TGTGCCAGCACCCAAGACACAGGGGTCGGTGGCTACACCTTC CASTQDTGVGGYTF
TRBJ2-1 TRBD2 TRBV7-9 NA 19 TGTGCCATCCCCATGGGGGGACTAGCCAATAAGAACTCCTACAATGAGCAGTTCTTC CAIPMGGLANKNSYNEQFF
TRBJ2-3 TRBD2 TRBV5-5 NA 16 TGTGCCAGCAGCTTGGTGGCGACTAGCGGCGAGAATACGCAGTATTTT CASSLVATSGENTQYF
TRBJ2-5 TRBD1 TRBV7-2 NA 15 TGTGCCAGCAGCTTAGGCGACAGGGCCCAAGAGACCCAGTACTTC CASSLGDRAQETQYF
TRBJ2-7 NA TRBV28 NA 11 TGTGCCAGCGCAGGGGTCTACGAGCAGTACTTC CASAGVYEQYF
TRBJ1-2 NA TRBV15 NA 13 TGTGCCACCAGCGTAGGGGCTGAGAATGGCTACACCTTC CATSVGAENGYTF
TRBJ1-4 TRBD1 TRBV15 once 15 TGTGCCACCAGCAGAGGACAGGGTCCTTATGAAAAACTGTTTTTT CATSRGQGPYEKLFF
TRBJ2-1 NA TRBV9 NA 14 TGTGCCAGCAGCGTAGGTTCCTTGTACAATGAGCAGTTCTTC CASSVGSLYNEQFF
TRBJ1-6 TRBD1 TRBV3-1/TRBV3-2 NA 16 TGTGCCAGCAGCCAACCAGGGGGATTCAATAATTCACCCCTCCACTTT CASSQPGGFNNSPLHF
TRBJ2-7 NA TRBV3-1/TRBV3-2 NA 13 TGTGCCAGCAGCCCTGGGATACACTACGAGCAGTACTTC CASSPGIHYEQYF
TRBJ2-2 NA TRBV7-3 NA 14 TGTGCCAGCAGCCAGGGAGTTCTTGCCGGGGAGCTGTTTTTT CASSQGVLAGELFF
TRBJ2-7 NA TRBV6-5 NA 14 TGTGCCAGCAGTTACGTAATCGGCGGCTACGAGCAGTACTTC CASSYVIGGYEQYF
TRBJ2-1 TRBD2 TRBV19 NA 14 TGTGCCAGTAGTATTTTGGGACTAGCGGATGAGCAGTTCTTC CASSILGLADEQFF
TRBJ2-2 NA TRBV7-8 NA 16 TGTGCCAGCAGCCCCCGAGGGCTTGCGAACACCGGGGAGCTGTTTTTT CASSPRGLANTGELFF
TRBJ2-5 TRBD2 TRBV9 NA 17 TGTGCCAGCAGCGTAGGGCGGACTAGCGGGGCGTCGGAGACCCAGTACTTC CASSVGRTSGASETQYF
TRBJ2-7 NA TRBV28 NA 11 TGTGCCAGCAGTTTAGGCAGGGAGGAGTACTTC CASSLGREEYF
TRBJ2-3 TRBD2 TRBV19 NA 17 TGTGCCAGTAGTATTACCCCATCGCTAGCGGTAACAGATACGCAGTATTTT CASSITPSLAVTDTQYF